This record concerns one T cell receptor (beta chain) sequence. Its antigen is undetermined. This entry comes from a study of early T cells in non-severe SARS-CoV-2 infection. The overall study: Alpha and beta chains were unpaired, from unsorted whole-blood bulk RNA. General study findings and limits: The study's VDJdb matching favored anti-spike CD8 responses and missed private and CD4 specificities.

Individual cDNA molecules received unique molecular identifiers. TCRdb processed the 5' RACE reads anew with MiXCR; each CDR3 protein has one entry. The profile shows tens of thousands of distinct CDR3 sequences, just under 15% of them singletons. The sample was whole blood. The TCR was taken from an adult who was a healthcare worker with PCR-confirmed SARS-CoV-2 infection or an uninfected control (not recorded which).

CDR3 DNA: TGCAGTGCTAGCCGGGTCAACACTGAAGCTTTCTTT. Encoded protein: CSASRVNTEAFF. The rearrangement links TRBV20-1 to TRBJ1-1; D call uncertain. In germline, CDR1 is DFQATT, CDR2 SNEGSKA (reference sequence). V lost 3 bases to trimming and J lost 2 bases, with 7 bases between them. This CDR3 has 12 amino acids.